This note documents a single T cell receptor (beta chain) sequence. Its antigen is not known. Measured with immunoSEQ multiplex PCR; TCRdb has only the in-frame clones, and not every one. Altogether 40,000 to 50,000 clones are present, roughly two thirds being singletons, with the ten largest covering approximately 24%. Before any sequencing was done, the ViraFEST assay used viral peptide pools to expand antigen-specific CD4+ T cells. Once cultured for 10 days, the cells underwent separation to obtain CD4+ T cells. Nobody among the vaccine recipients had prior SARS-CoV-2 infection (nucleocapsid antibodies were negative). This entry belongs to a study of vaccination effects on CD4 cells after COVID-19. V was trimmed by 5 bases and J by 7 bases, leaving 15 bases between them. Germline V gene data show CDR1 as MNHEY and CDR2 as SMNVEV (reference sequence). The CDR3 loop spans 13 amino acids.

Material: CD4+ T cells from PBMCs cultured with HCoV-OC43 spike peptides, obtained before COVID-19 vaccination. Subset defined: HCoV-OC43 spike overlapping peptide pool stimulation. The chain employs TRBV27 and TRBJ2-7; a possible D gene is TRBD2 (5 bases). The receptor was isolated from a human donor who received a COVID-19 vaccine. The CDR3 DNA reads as TGTGCCAGCAGTCCCCCCACCGGGGTAGAGCAGTACTTC. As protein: CASSPPTGVEQYF.